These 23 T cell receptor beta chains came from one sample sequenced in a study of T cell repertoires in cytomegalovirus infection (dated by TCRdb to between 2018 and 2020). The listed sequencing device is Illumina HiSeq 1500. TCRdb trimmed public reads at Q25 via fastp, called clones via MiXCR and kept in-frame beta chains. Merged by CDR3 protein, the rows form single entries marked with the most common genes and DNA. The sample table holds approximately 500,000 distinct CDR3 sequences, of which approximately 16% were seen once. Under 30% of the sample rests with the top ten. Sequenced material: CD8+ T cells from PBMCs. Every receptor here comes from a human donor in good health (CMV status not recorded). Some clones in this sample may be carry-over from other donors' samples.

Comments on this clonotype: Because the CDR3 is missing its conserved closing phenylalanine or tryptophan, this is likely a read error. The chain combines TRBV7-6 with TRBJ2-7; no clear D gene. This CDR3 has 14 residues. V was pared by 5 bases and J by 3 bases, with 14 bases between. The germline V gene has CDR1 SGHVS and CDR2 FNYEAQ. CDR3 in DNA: TGTGCCAGCAGCCCCCGTAGTACGGTCTACGAGCAGTACTTA. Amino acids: CASSPRSTVYEQYL.

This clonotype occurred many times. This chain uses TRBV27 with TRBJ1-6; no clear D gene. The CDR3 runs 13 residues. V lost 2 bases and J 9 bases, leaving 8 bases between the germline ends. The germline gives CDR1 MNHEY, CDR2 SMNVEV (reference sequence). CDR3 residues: CASSLPGSSPLHF. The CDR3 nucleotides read TGTGCCAGCAGTTTACCCGGTAGTTCACCCCTCCACTTT.

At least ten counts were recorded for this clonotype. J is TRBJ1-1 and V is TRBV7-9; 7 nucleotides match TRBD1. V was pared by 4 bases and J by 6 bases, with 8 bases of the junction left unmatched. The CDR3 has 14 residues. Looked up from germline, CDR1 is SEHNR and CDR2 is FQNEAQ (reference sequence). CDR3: CASSSPPTGSEAFF. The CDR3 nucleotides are TGTGCCAGCAGCTCACCCCCGACAGGGTCTGAAGCTTTCTTT.

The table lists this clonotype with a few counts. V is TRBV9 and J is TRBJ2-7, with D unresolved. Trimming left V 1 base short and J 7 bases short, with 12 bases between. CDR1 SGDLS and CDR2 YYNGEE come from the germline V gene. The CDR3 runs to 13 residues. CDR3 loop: CASSVRRSGEQYF. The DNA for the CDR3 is TGTGCCAGCAGCGTAAGAAGGTCTGGGGAGCAGTACTTC.

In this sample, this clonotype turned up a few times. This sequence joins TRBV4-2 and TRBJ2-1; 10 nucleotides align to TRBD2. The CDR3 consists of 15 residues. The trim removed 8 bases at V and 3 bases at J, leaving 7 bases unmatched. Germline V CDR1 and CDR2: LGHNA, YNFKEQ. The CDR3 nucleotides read TGTGCCAGCCAGAGATCTAGCGGGGGCTACAATGAGCAGTTCTTC. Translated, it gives CASQRSSGGYNEQFF.

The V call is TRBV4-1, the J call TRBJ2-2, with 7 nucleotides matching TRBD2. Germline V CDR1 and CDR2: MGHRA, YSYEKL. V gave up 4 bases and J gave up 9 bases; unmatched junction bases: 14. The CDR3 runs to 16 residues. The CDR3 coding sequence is TGCGCCAGCAGCCCCGCGGGAGTCGGGGGAGTGCGGGAGCTGTTTTTT. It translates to CASSPAGVGGVRELFF.

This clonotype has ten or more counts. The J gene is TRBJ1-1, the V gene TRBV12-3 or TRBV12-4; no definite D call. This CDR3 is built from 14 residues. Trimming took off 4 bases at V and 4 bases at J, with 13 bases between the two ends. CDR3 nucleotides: TGTGCCAGCAGTTGGGCCCCTGAGCCCACTGAAGCTTTCTTT. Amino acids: CASSWAPEPTEAFF.

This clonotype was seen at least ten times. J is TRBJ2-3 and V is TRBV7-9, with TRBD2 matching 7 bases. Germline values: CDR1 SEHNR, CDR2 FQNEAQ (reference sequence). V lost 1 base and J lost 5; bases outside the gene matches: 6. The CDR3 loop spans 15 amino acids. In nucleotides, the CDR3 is TGTGCCAGCAGCTTAGTGTTGGCGGGAGAAGATACGCAGTATTTT. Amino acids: CASSLVLAGEDTQYF.

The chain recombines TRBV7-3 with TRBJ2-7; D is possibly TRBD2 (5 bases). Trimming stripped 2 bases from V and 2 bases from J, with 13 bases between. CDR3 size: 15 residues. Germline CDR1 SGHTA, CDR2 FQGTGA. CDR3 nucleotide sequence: TGTGCCAGCAGCTTACGGGGTACCCCTACCTACGAGCAGTACTTC. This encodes CASSLRGTPTYEQYF. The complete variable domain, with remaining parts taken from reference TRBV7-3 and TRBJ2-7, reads GAGVSQTPSNKVTEKGKYVELRCDPISGHTALYWYRQSLGQGPEFLIYFQGTGAADDSGLPNDRFFAVRPEGSVSTLKIQRTERGDSAVYLCASSLRGTPTYEQYFGPGTRLTVT.

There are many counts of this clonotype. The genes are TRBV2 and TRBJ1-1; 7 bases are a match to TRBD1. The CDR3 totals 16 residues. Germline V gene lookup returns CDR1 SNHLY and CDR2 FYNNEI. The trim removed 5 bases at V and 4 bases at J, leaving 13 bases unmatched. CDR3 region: CASSRGMTGLGTEAFF. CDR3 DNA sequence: TGTGCCAGCAGTAGGGGTATGACAGGGCTTGGCACTGAAGCTTTCTTT.

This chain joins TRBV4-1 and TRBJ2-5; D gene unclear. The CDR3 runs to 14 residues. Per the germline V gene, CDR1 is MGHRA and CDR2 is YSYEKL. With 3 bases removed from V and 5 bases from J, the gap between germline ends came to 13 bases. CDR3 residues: CASSHLSSGETQYF. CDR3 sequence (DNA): TGCGCCAGCAGCCACTTGTCTTCCGGGGAGACCCAGTACTTC.

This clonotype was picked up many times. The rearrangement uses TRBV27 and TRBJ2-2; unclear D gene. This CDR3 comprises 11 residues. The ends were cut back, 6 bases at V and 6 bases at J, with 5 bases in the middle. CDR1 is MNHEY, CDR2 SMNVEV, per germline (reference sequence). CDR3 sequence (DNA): TGTGCCAGCAGCTCGTCCGGGGAGCTGTTTTTT. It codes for CASSSSGELFF.

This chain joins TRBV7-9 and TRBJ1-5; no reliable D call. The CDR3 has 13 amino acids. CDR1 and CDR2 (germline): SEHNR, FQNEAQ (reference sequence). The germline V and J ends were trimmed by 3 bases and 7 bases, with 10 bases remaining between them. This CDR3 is CASSFEANQPQHF. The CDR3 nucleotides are TGTGCCAGCAGCTTTGAGGCGAACCAGCCCCAGCATTTT. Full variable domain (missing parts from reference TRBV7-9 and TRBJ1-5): DTGVSQNPRHKITKRGQNVTFRCDPISEHNRLYWYRQTLGQGPEFLTYFQNEAQLEKSRLLSDRFSAERPKGSFSTLEIQRTEQGDSAMYLCASSFEANQPQHFGDGTRLSIL.

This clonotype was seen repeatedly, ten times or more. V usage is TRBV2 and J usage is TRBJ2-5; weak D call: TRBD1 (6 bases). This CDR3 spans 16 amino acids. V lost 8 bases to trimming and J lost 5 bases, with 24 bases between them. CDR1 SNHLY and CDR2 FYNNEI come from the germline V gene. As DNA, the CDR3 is TGTGCCAGCCGATTCACGCTTTCCCGCCAGGGGGAGACCCAGTACTTC. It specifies CASRFTLSRQGETQYF.

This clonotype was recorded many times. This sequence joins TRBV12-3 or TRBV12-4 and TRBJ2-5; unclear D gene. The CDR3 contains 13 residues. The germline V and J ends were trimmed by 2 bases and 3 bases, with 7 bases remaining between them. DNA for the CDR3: TGTGCCAGCAGTTTAACTCGGGAAGAGACCCAGTACTTC. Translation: CASSLTREETQYF.

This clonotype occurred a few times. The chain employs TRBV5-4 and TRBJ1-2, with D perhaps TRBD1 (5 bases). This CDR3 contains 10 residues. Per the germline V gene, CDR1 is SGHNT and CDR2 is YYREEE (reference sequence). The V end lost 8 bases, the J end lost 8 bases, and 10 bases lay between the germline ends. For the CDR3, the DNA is TGTGCCAGTGGAGGGGAGGGCTACACCTTC. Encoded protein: CASGGEGYTF. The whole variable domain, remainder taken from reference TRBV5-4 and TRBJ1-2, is ETGVTQSPTHLIKTRGQQVTLRCSSQSGHNTVSWYQQALGQGPQFIFQYYREEENGRGNFPPRFSGLQFPNYSSELNVNALELDDSALYLCASGGEGYTFGSGTRLTVV.

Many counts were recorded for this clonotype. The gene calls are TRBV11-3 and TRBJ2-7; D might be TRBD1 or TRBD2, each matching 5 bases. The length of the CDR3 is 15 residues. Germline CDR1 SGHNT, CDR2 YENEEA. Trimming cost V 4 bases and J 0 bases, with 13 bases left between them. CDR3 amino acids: CASSSNRDGSYEQYF. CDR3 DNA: TGTGCCAGCAGCTCCAACCGGGACGGCTCCTACGAGCAGTACTTC.

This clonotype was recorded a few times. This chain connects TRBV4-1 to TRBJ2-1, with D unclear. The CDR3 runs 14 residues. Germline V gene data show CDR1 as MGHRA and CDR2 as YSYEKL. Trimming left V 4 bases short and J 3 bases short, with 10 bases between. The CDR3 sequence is CASSRSSVYNEQFF. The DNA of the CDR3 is TGCGCCAGCAGCCGTTCTAGTGTCTACAATGAGCAGTTCTTC.

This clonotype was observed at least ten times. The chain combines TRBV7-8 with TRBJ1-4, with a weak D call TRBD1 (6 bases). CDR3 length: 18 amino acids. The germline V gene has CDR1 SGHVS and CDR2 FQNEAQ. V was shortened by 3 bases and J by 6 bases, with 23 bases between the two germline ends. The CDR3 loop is CASSFTGGAVRLDEKLFF. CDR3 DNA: TGTGCCAGCAGCTTTACCGGGGGCGCGGTTCGGTTGGATGAAAAACTGTTTTTT.

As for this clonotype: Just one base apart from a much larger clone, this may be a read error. The CDR3 loop is CASSLIANNEKLFF. The CDR3 coding sequence is TGTGCCAGCAGTCTAATCGCAAATAATGAAAAACTGTTTTTT. The gene calls are TRBV28 and TRBJ1-4; D gene uncertain. CDR1 and CDR2 (germline): MDHEN, SYDVKM. The V gene lost 5 bases and the J gene lost 4 bases, with 11 bases spanning the gap. The CDR3 spans 14 residues.

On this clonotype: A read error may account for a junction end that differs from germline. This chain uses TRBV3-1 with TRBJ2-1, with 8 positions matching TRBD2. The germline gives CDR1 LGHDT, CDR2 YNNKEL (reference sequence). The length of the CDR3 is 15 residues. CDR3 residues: CASSSGLAAYTEQFF. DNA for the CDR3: TGTGCCAGCAGCTCAGGACTAGCTGCCTACACTGAGCAGTTCTTC.

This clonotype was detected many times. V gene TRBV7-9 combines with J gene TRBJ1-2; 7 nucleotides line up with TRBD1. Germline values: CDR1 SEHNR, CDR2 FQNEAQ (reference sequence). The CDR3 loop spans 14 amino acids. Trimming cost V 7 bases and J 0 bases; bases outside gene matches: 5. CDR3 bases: TGTGCCAGCATCGAGACAGGGACTAACTATGGCTACACCTTC. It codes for CASIETGTNYGYTF.

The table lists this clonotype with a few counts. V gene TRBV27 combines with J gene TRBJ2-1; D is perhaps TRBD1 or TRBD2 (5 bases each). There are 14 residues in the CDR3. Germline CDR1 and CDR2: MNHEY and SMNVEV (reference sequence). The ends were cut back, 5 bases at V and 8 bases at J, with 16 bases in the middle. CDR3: CASSIASWGYEQFF. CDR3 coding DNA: TGTGCCAGCAGTATCGCAAGTTGGGGGTATGAGCAGTTCTTC.